What follows describes a single T cell receptor (beta chain). Its antigen is currently unknown. Some clones are missing from TCRdb's copy, which holds only in-frame ones; the method was immunoSEQ multiplex PCR. The sample carries under 2.5 million clones, less than 95% recorded once. The data were obtained in a study of shared clonotypes between healthy human individuals. Germline V gene lookup returns CDR1 SGHRS and CDR2 YFSETQ. V gave up 4 bases and J gave up 4 bases, with 12 bases separating them. The CDR3 is 13 amino acids. Study-wide points: Incompleteness in sorted-subset sequencing, despite large depth, was shown by rarefaction. Shared clonotypes across all four donors exceeded non-shared ones in generation probability.

The chain recombines TRBV5-1 with TRBJ2-7, with D perhaps matching TRBD1 (5 bases). The receptor's source is a man between 18 and 35 years old in good health. Some clones in this sample may be carry-over from other donors' samples. Sequencing was carried out using naive CD4+ T cells from PBMCs. The subset here: CD45RA+ positively selected. The CDR3 nucleotides read TGCGCCAGCAGCGGGCCAGGGATGTACGAGCAGTACTTC. Its translation: CASSGPGMYEQYF.